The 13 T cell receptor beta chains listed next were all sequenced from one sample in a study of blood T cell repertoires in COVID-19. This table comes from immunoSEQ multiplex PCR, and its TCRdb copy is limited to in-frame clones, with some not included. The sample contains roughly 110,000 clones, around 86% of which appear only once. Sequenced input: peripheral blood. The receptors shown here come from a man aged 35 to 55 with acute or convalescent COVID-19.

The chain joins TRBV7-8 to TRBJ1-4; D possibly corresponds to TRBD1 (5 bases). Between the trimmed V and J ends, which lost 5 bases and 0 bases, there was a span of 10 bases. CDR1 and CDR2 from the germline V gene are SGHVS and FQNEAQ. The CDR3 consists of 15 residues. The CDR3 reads CASSPQGATNEKLFF. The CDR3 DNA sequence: TGTGCCAGCAGCCCGCAGGGCGCAACTAATGAAAAACTGTTTTTT.

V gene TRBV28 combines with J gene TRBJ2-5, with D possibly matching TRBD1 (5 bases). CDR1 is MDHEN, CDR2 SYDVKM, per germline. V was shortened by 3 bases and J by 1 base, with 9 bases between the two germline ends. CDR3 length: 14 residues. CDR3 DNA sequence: TGTGCCAGCAGTTTGGACACTCCCCAAGAGACCCAGTACTTC. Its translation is CASSLDTPQETQYF.

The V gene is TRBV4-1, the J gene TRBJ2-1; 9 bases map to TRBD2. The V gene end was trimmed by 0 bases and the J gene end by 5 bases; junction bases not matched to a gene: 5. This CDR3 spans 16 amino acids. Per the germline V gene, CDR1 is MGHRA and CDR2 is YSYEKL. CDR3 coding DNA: TGCGCCAGCAGCCAAGAAGGACTAGCGAATAACAATGAGCAGTTCTTC. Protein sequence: CASSQEGLANNNEQFF.

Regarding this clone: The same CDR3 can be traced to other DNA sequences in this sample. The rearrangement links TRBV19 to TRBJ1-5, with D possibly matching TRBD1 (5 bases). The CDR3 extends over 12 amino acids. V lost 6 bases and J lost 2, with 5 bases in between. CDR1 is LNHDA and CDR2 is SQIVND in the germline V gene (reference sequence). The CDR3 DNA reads TGTGCCAGTAGGACAGGCAATCAGCCCCAGCATTTT. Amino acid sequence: CASRTGNQPQHF.

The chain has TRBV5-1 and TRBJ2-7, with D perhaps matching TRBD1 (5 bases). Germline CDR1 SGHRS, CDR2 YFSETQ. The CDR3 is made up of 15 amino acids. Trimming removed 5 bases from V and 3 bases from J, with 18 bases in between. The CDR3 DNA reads TGCGCCAGCAGGCCGAGACCAGGACAAAACTACGAGCAGTACTTC. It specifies CASRPRPGQNYEQYF. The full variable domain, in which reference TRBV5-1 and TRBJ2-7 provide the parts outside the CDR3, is KAGVTQTPRYLIKTRGQQVTLSCSPISGHRSVSWYQQTPGQGLQFLFEYFSETQRNKGNFPGRFSGRQFSNSRSEMNVSTLELGDSALYLCASRPRPGQNYEQYFGPGTRLTVT.

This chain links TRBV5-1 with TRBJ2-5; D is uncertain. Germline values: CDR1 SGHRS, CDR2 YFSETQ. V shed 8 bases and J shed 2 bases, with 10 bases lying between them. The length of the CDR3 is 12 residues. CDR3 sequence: CASHRSQETQYF. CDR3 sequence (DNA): TGCGCCAGTCACAGAAGTCAAGAGACCCAGTACTTC.

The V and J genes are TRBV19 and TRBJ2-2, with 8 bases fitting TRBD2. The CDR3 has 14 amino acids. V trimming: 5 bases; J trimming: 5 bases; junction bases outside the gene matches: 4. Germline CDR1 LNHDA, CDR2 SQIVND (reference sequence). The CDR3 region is CASSVTSETGELFF. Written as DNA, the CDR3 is TGTGCCAGTAGTGTGACTAGCGAGACCGGGGAGCTGTTTTTT.

The CDR3 DNA is TGCAGCGCTCCGGGACAGGGGGAACAGGAGCAGTTCTTC. This translates into CSAPGQGEQEQFF. This chain connects TRBV29-1 to TRBJ2-1, with 11 positions matching TRBD1. Trimming removed 7 bases from V and 10 bases from J; junction bases left unmatched: 9. This CDR3 has 13 residues. The germline V gene has CDR1 SQVTM and CDR2 ANQGSEA.

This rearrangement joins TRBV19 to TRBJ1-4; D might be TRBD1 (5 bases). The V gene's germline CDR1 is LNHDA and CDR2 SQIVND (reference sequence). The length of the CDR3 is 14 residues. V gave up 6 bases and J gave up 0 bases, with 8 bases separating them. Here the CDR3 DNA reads TGTGCCAGTAGCCAAGGGGCAACTAATGAAAAACTGTTTTTT. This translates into CASSQGATNEKLFF.

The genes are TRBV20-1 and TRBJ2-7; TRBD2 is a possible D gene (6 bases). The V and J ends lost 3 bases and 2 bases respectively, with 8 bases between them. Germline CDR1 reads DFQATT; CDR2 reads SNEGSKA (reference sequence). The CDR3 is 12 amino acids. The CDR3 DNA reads TGCAGTGCTAGTCGGGGGACCTACGAGCAGTACTTC. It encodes CSASRGTYEQYF.

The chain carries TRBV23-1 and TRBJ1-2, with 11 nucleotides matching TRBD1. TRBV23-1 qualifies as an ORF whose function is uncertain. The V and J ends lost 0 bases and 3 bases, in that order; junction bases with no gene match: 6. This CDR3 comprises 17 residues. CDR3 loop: CASSQSSPGQGDYGYTF. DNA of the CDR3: TGCGCCAGCAGTCAATCCTCCCCGGGACAGGGGGACTATGGCTACACCTTC.

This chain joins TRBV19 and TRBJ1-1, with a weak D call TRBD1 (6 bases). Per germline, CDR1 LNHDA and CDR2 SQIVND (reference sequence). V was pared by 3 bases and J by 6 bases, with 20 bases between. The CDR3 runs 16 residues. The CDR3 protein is CASSIRAGARVPEAFF. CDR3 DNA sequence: TGTGCCAGTAGTATTAGGGCAGGGGCGAGGGTTCCTGAAGCTTTCTTT.

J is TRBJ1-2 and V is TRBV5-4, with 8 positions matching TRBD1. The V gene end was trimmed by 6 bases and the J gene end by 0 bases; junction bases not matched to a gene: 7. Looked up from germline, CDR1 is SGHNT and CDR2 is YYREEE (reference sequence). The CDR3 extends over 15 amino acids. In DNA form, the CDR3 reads TGTGCCAGCACCACCAGGACAGGGACTAACTATGGCTACACCTTC. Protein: CASTTRTGTNYGYTF.